The 26 T cell receptor beta chains below were found in one sample sequenced in a study of T cell changes during pregnancy in multiple sclerosis (dated by TCRdb to the late 2010s). Receptor libraries were prepared by the immunoSEQ multiplex PCR assay. What TCRdb holds here is the immuneACCESS table cut down to in-frame rearrangements. Part of the clones is not present; checked against another copy, under half of the missing clones reflect an unresolved V gene, and the others are unexplained. The sample includes 65,000 to 90,000 clones, with over 85% observed a single time. Jointly, the top ten make up roughly 2% of the sample. This material consisted of peripheral blood, taken in the second trimester of pregnancy. The source of these receptors is a female donor with multiple sclerosis, enrolled in a pregnancy study.

The J gene is TRBJ2-2, the V gene TRBV18, with D possibly matching TRBD1 (7 bases). Germline V gene lookup returns CDR1 KGHSH and CDR2 LQKENI. The CDR3 extends over 18 amino acids. The germline V and J ends were trimmed by 1 base and 0 bases, with 15 bases remaining between them. CDR3 DNA: TGTGCCAGCTCACCACGGGCAGGGGGGATCGCGAACACCGGGGAGCTGTTTTTT. Residues: CASSPRAGGIANTGELFF. Combining the CDR3 with reference TRBV18 and TRBJ2-2 gives the whole variable domain NAGVMQNPRHLVRRRGQEARLRCSPMKGHSHVYWYRQLPEEGLKFMVYLQKENIIDESGMPKERFSAEFPKEGPSILRIQQVVRGDSAAYFCASSPRAGGIANTGELFFGEGSRLTVL.

This clone was seen only once. This chain links TRBV30 with TRBJ1-2, with no clear D. Per germline, CDR1 GTSNPN and CDR2 SVGIG (reference sequence). Trimming cost V 7 bases and J 2 bases, with 11 bases left between them. CDR3 length: 12 amino acids. The CDR3 sequence: CALFGENYGYTF. CDR3 in DNA: TGTGCCTTATTTGGGGAGAACTATGGCTACACCTTC.

This clone was observed a single time. This chain links TRBV19 with TRBJ1-1, with 8 bases matching TRBD1. The V gene's germline CDR1 is LNHDA and CDR2 SQIVND (reference sequence). There are 15 residues in the CDR3. With 1 base clipped from V and 0 bases from J, the junction kept 1 base outside the gene matches. The CDR3 coding sequence is TGTGCCAGTAGTATAGGACAGGGGATGAACACTGAAGCTTTCTTT. It is translated as CASSIGQGMNTEAFF.

The chain has TRBV7-9 and TRBJ1-6; TRBD1 might be the D (5 bases). The CDR3 is 13 amino acids. Germline lookup yields CDR1 SEHNR and CDR2 FQNEAQ (reference sequence). Between the trimmed V and J ends, which lost 5 bases and 8 bases, there was a span of 10 bases. The CDR3 loop is CASSAAGDSPLHF. CDR3 nucleotides: TGTGCCAGCAGCGCTGCGGGGGATTCACCCCTCCACTTT. The complete variable domain, with remaining parts taken from reference TRBV7-9 and TRBJ1-6, reads DTGVSQNPRHKITKRGQNVTFRCDPISEHNRLYWYRQTLGQGPEFLTYFQNEAQLEKSRLLSDRFSAERPKGSFSTLEIQRTEQGDSAMYLCASSAAGDSPLHFGNGTRLTVT.

CDR3 bases: TGTGCCAGCAGCCCGGGGGACAGCGGGAACTATGGCTACACCTTC. Translation gives CASSPGDSGNYGYTF. The rearrangement links TRBV5-6 to TRBJ1-2; 7 bases are a match to TRBD1. The trim removed 4 bases at V and 2 bases at J, leaving 8 bases unmatched. This CDR3 contains 15 residues. In germline, CDR1 is SGHDT, CDR2 YYEEEE.

This clone was observed a few times. The V and J genes are TRBV7-9 and TRBJ2-5, with D unclear. This CDR3 contains 11 residues. Trimming stripped 4 bases from V and 5 bases from J, with 5 bases between. In germline, CDR1 is SEHNR, CDR2 FQNEAQ (reference sequence). CDR3 nucleotides: TGTGCCAGCAGCTACTATGAGACCCAGTACTTC. The encoded protein is CASSYYETQYF.

CDR3 amino acids: CASSLLGQRDGYTF. The DNA of the CDR3 is TGTGCCAGCAGCTTGCTGGGACAGCGAGATGGCTACACCTTC. This rearrangement joins TRBV11-1 to TRBJ1-2; TRBD1 matches 7 bases. Losses at the gene ends were 3 bases for V and 6 bases for J; bases not matched to a gene: 7. The CDR3 sequence is 14 residues long. Germline values: CDR1 SGHAT, CDR2 FQDESV (reference sequence). Together with reference TRBV11-1 and TRBJ1-2, the CDR3 gives the full variable domain: EAEVAQSPRYKITEKSQAVAFWCDPISGHATLYWYRQILGQGPELLVQFQDESVVDDSQLPKDRFSAERLKGVDSTLKIQPAELGDSAMYLCASSLLGQRDGYTFGSGTRLTVV.

The genes are TRBV9 and TRBJ1-1; D is uncertain. V was cut by 4 bases and J by 4 bases, with 14 bases left in between. The CDR3 spans 14 residues. Per germline, CDR1 SGDLS and CDR2 YYNGEE. CDR3 sequence: CASSPRRGGTEAFF. The CDR3 nucleotides are TGTGCCAGCAGCCCACGCCGGGGAGGCACTGAAGCTTTCTTT. The full variable domain, in which reference TRBV9 and TRBJ1-1 provide the parts outside the CDR3, is DSGVTQTPKHLITATGQRVTLRCSPRSGDLSVYWYQQSLDQGLQFLIQYYNGEERAKGNILERFSAQQFPDLHSELNLSSLELGDSALYFCASSPRRGGTEAFFGQGTRLTVV.

V usage is TRBV5-1 and J usage is TRBJ2-1; D call uncertain. CDR1 and CDR2 (germline): SGHRS, YFSETQ. With 5 bases removed from V and 5 bases from J, the gap between germline ends came to 11 bases. The CDR3 has 13 amino acids. In nucleotides, the CDR3 is TGCGCCAGCAGATCCTTCGCGGACAATGAGCAGTTCTTC. Protein: CASRSFADNEQFF.

The V and J genes are TRBV7-3 and TRBJ2-3; 11 bases agree with TRBD1. Germline loops: CDR1 SGHTA, CDR2 FQGTGA. This CDR3 is 15 amino acids long. Trimming removed 4 bases from V and 1 base from J; junction bases left unmatched: 1. CDR3 in DNA: TGTGCCAGCAGCTGGGGACAGGGGGGCACAGATACGCAGTATTTT. As protein: CASSWGQGGTDTQYF.

The V gene is TRBV27, the J gene TRBJ1-6; D gene ambiguous. The germline V gene encodes CDR1 MNHEY and CDR2 SMNVEV (reference sequence). The CDR3 contains 14 residues. Deletions cut 6 bases from V and 5 bases from J, with 11 bases between. This CDR3 reads CASRGALDNSPLHF. The CDR3 DNA reads as TGTGCCAGCAGGGGCGCGCTCGATAATTCACCCCTCCACTTT.

The chain employs TRBV19 and TRBJ2-3, with a tentative D call TRBD1 (6 bases). The germline V gene encodes CDR1 LNHDA and CDR2 SQIVND (reference sequence). The length of the CDR3 is 16 residues. The germline V and J ends were trimmed by 3 bases and 1 base, with 14 bases remaining between them. This chain's CDR3 is CASSIQFEGGTDTQYF. The CDR3 DNA follows: TGTGCCAGTAGTATTCAGTTCGAGGGGGGCACAGATACGCAGTATTTT.

Note on this clone: One end of the junction fails to match germline, which may point to a read error. The rearrangement joins TRBV5-4 to TRBJ2-7; TRBD2 is a possible D gene (6 bases). The germline V gene has CDR1 SGHNT and CDR2 YYREEE (reference sequence). This CDR3 is 15 amino acids long. This CDR3 reads CASRSGTALSNEQYF. CDR3 bases: TGTGCCAGCAGGTCCGGGACTGCGCTCTCCAACGAGCAGTACTTC.

The chain is built from TRBV20-1 and TRBJ2-1; no firm D call. Germline loops: CDR1 DFQATT, CDR2 SNEGSKA (reference sequence). Between the trimmed V and J ends, which lost 5 bases and 8 bases, there was a span of 10 bases. The CDR3 is made up of 11 amino acids. The CDR3 nucleotides are TGCAGTGCTCCTAACGAAGATGAGCAGTTCTTC. This gives the protein CSAPNEDEQFF.

A word on this clone: This same CDR3 is encoded by further DNA sequences in the sample. The chain recombines TRBV7-2 with TRBJ1-2; TRBD1 matches at 7 bases. The germline V gene has CDR1 SGHTA and CDR2 FQGNSA. The junction had 4 bases not matched to a gene; V was cut back by 5 bases and J by 7 bases. This CDR3 region has 12 residues. The CDR3 coding sequence is TGTGCCAGCAGCGATAGGGGGCTTGGCTACACCTTC. It specifies CASSDRGLGYTF.

The V and J genes are TRBV27 and TRBJ2-7, with 7 positions matching TRBD2. Germline CDR1 reads MNHEY; CDR2 reads SMNVEV (reference sequence). CDR3 length: 14 residues. Unmatched junction bases numbered 4, after V lost 4 bases and J lost 1 base. CDR3: CASSSAGVSYEQYF. The CDR3 DNA reads TGTGCCAGCAGTTCGGCGGGAGTTTCCTACGAGCAGTACTTC.

This clone was seen once. V is TRBV6-1 and J is TRBJ2-1, with TRBD2 matching 7 bases. The junction had 8 bases not matched to a gene; V was cut back by 0 bases and J by 0 bases. The CDR3 sequence is 18 residues long. Germline values: CDR1 MNHNS, CDR2 SASEGT. The CDR3 protein is CASSEANGRPSSYNEQFF. CDR3 DNA: TGTGCCAGCAGTGAAGCGAACGGGAGGCCGAGCTCCTACAATGAGCAGTTCTTC.

The rearrangement uses TRBV5-5 and TRBJ1-1; no reliable D call. The CDR3 has 14 residues. Trimming took off 4 bases at V and 0 bases at J, with 10 bases between the two ends. Germline V gene data show CDR1 as SGHKS and CDR2 as YYEKEE (reference sequence). CDR3 loop: CASSPELMNTEAFF. Here the CDR3 DNA reads TGTGCCAGCAGCCCGGAGTTGATGAACACTGAAGCTTTCTTT.

The rearrangement links TRBV4-2 to TRBJ2-2; 9 bases line up with TRBD2. J gave up 4 bases and V 1 base, and 10 bases lay outside the gene matches. Germline V CDR1 and CDR2: LGHNA, YNFKEQ. This CDR3 is built from 18 residues. The CDR3 DNA reads as TGTGCCAGCAGCCAAGGGTCTAGCGGGACCGCGGGCACCGGGGAGCTGTTTTTT. It specifies CASSQGSSGTAGTGELFF.

The chain is built from TRBV7-8 and TRBJ2-5, with D perhaps TRBD2 (5 bases). Germline values: CDR1 SGHVS, CDR2 FQNEAQ. Trimming pared 1 base from V and 2 bases from J, leaving 11 bases between. The CDR3 has 15 residues. The CDR3 loop reads CASSLEAGVQETQYF. Here the CDR3 DNA reads TGTGCCAGCAGCTTAGAGGCCGGGGTGCAAGAGACCCAGTACTTC.

V and J are TRBV18 and TRBJ2-1, with a tentative D call TRBD2 (6 bases). This CDR3 spans 15 amino acids. The germline CDR1 and CDR2 sequences are KGHSH and LQKENI. Trimming shortened V by 0 bases and J by 4 bases, and 10 bases separated the two germline ends. CDR3 residues: CASSPPGRSYNEQFF. The CDR3, as DNA: TGTGCCAGCTCACCACCGGGGAGGTCATACAATGAGCAGTTCTTC.

The rearrangement uses TRBV23-1 and TRBJ1-3, with TRBD1 matching over 12 bases. Being an ORF, TRBV23-1 has a function that is uncertain. CDR3 size: 18 residues. Trimming at V came to 3 bases and at J to 4 bases, leaving 10 bases not matched to a gene. This CDR3 is CASSHGRGQGATGNTIYF. CDR3 bases: TGCGCCAGCAGTCATGGTAGGGGACAGGGGGCGACAGGAAACACCATATATTTT.

V gene TRBV30 combines with J gene TRBJ2-7, with 7 bases identical to TRBD1. CDR1 and CDR2 (germline): GTSNPN, SVGIG (reference sequence). V dropped 0 bases and J dropped 2; count of bases not matched to a gene: 1. The CDR3 sequence is 13 residues long. CDR3 loop: CAWSVGTAYEQYF. CDR3 coding DNA: TGTGCCTGGAGTGTAGGGACAGCCTACGAGCAGTACTTC.

The genes are TRBV20-1 and TRBJ2-7, with D tentatively TRBD1 (5 bases). The CDR3 loop spans 10 amino acids. Trimming took off 5 bases at V and 5 bases at J, with 7 bases between the two ends. CDR1 is DFQATT, CDR2 SNEGSKA, per germline (reference sequence). CDR3 protein: CSAGRDEQYF. The CDR3 DNA reads TGCAGTGCTGGCAGGGACGAGCAGTACTTC.

The chain employs TRBV7-2 and TRBJ2-3; D perhaps matches TRBD1 (6 bases). The length of the CDR3 is 13 residues. V dropped 6 bases and J dropped 7 bases, with 14 bases sitting between them. Germline V CDR1 and CDR2: SGHTA, FQGNSA. The CDR3 reads CASRNDRRNTQYF. The CDR3 nucleotides are TGTGCCAGCAGAAACGACAGGAGAAATACGCAGTATTTT.

This chain joins TRBV10-3 and TRBJ2-5, with 12 bases fitting TRBD2. Germline CDR1 ENHRY, CDR2 SYGVKD. The V and J ends lost 5 bases and 3 bases, in that order; junction bases with no gene match: 10. This CDR3 is built from 17 residues. This CDR3 reads CAISRTSGIGGEETQYF. CDR3 sequence (DNA): TGTGCCATCAGTAGGACTAGCGGGATAGGAGGCGAAGAGACCCAGTACTTC.